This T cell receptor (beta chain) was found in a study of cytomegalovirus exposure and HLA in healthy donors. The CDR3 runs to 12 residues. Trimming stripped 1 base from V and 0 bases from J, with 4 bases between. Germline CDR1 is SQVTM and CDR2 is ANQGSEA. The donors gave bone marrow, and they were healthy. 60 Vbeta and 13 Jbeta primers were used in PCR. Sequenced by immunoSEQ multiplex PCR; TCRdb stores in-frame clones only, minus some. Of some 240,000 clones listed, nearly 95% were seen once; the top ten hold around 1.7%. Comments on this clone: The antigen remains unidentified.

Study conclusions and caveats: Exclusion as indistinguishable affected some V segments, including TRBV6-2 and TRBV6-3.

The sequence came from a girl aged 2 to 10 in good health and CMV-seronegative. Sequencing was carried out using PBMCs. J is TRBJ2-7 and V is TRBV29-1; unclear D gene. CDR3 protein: CSVEASSYEQYF. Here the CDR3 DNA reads TGCAGCGTTGAAGCCAGCTCCTACGAGCAGTACTTC.